This T cell receptor beta chain was captured in a study of blood T cells in healthy people across ages. General observations from the study: It was held that the diversity estimates obtained from one million T cells were underestimates.

With 2 bases removed from V and 6 bases from J, the gap between germline ends came to 10 bases. The CDR3 sequence is 13 residues long. Germline lookup yields CDR1 SGHTA and CDR2 FQGNSA. The donors, healthy Caucasians from Russia, were aged 6 to 90. It was about 9.4 milliliters of peripheral blood that were drawn from each donor. Details on this clonotype: Its antigen remains unidentified.

With a J-beta primer mix and a sample-barcoded 5' primer, a second PCR ran about 7 to 12 cycles. Using its own MiXCR run on the 5' RACE reads, TCRdb lists one record per CDR3 protein. Among approximately 1.5 million distinct CDR3 sequences listed, 35% to 45% were seen once. Sequenced: blood. J is TRBJ1-2 and V is TRBV7-2, with D possibly TRBD1 on 6 matching bases. The TCR was taken from a woman aged 18-30 years in good health. For the CDR3, the DNA is TGTGCCAGCAGCTTAACAGGGTACCATGGCTACACCTTC. Translating it yields CASSLTGYHGYTF.